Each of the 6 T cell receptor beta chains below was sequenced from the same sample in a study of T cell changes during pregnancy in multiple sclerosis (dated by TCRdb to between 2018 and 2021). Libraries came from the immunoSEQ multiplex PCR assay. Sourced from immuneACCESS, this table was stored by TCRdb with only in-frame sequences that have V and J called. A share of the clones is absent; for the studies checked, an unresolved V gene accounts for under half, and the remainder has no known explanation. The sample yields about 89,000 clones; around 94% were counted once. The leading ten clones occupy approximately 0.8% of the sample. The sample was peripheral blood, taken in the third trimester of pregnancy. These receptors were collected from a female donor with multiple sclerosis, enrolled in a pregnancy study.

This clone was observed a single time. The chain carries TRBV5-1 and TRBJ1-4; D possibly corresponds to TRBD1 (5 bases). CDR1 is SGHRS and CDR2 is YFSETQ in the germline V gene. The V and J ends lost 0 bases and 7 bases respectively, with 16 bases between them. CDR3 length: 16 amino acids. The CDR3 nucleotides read TGCGCCAGCAGCTTGGTAGTCCAGGGAAGGACTGAAAAACTGTTTTTT. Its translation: CASSLVVQGRTEKLFF.

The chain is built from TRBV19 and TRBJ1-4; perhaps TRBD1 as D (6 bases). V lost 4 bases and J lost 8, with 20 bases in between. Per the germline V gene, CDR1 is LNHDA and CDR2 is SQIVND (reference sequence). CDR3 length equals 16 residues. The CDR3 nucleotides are TGTGCCAGTAGTACGTTCTACAGGGAAGGAGAGGAAAAACTGTTTTTT. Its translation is CASSTFYREGEEKLFF.

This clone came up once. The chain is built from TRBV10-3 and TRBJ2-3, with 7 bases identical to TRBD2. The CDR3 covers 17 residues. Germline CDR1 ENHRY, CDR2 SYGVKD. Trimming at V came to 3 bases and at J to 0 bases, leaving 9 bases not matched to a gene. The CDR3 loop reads CAISDLAAFLSTDTQYF. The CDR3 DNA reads TGTGCCATCAGTGATCTAGCGGCCTTCCTTAGCACAGATACGCAGTATTTT.

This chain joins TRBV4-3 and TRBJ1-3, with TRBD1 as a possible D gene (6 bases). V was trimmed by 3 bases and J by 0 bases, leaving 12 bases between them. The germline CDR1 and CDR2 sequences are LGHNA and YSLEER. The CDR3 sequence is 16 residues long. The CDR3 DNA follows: TGCGCCAGCAGCCACGGACAGACGAGCTCTGGAAACACCATATATTTT. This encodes CASSHGQTSSGNTIYF.

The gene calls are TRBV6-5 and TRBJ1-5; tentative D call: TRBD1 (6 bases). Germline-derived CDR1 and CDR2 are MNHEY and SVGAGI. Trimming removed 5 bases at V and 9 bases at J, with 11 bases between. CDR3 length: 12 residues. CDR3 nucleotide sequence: TGTGCCAGCAGTCGAACACAGGGGCCCCAGCATTTT. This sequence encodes CASSRTQGPQHF.

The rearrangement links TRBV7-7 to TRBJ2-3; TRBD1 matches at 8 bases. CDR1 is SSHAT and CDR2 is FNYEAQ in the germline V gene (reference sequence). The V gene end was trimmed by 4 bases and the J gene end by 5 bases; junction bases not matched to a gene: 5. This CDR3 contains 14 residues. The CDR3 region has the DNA TGTGCCAGCAGCTCACGGACAGGGCAAGATACGCAGTATTTT. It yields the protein CASSSRTGQDTQYF.